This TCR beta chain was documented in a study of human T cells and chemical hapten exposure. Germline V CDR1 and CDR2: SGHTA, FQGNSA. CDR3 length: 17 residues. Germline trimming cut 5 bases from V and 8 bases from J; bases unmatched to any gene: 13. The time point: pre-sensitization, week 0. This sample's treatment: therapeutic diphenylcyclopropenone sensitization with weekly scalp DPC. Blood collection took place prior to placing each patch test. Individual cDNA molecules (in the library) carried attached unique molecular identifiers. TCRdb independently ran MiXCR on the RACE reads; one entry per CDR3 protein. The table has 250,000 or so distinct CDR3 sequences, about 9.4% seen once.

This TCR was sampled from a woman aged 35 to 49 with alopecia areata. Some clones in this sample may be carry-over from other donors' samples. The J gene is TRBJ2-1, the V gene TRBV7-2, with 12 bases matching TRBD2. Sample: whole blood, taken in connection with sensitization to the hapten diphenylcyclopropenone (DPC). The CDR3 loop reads CASSRYLLTSGSDEQFF. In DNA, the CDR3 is TGTGCCAGCAGCAGATACCTACTGACTAGCGGGAGTGATGAGCAGTTCTTC.